This T cell receptor beta chain was sequenced for a study of blood T cell repertoires in COVID-19. Across the whole study: Samples taken during acute and convalescent COVID-19 were collected in the United States, Italy and Spain.

In the authors' workflow: Nucleated cell number was recorded as an estimate derived from reference gene primer amplification. Method: immunoSEQ multiplex PCR; TCRdb's copy keeps in-frame clones and lacks some. V and J calls and clone size are those listed in that table; D and trimming were worked out from the DNA. The table shows 110,000 to 150,000 clones, with about 80% occurring only once. V was pared by 2 bases and J by 7 bases, with 2 bases of the junction left unmatched. The CDR3 consists of 12 residues. In germline, CDR1 is SGHRS, CDR2 YFSETQ. A single count supports this clone. The rearrangement uses TRBV5-1 and TRBJ1-1, with 7 bases aligning to TRBD1. The source material was peripheral blood. This TCR came from a human donor in a cohort sampled during active COVID-19. CDR3 sequence reads: CASSFRGYEAFF. CDR3 nucleotide sequence: TGCGCCAGCAGCTTCAGGGGGTATGAAGCTTTCTTT.